Detailed here is one T cell receptor beta chain. The antigen remains unidentified. The CDR3 has 12 amino acids. The germline V and J ends were trimmed by 10 bases and 8 bases, with 14 bases remaining between them. CDR1 is KGHDR, CDR2 SFDVKD, per germline. This entry is derived from a study of T-cell memory formation after mild COVID-19. Looking at the study overall: For the most part, TCR clusters were specific to one donor. The study's findings and limits: Contracting CD8+ clones were enriched in EMRA, CD4+ mainly in CM and EM.

TCRalpha and TCRbeta libraries used 5'RACE with constant-segment primers and UMIs. Using its own MiXCR run on the 5' RACE reads, TCRdb lists one record per CDR3 protein. Here the sample spans about 160,000 distinct CDR3 sequences, around a third being singletons. This receptor was identified in an adult woman who had mild COVID-19 (a few samples of this study predate the infection). Cell type and time point are not known. The sample was PBMCs or a T cell subset sorted from them (not recorded which). The chain is built from TRBV24-1 and TRBJ2-1; the D gene is possibly TRBD2 (7 bases). CDR3 residues: CATAKGGDEQFF. DNA for the CDR3: TGTGCCACGGCGAAGGGGGGGGATGAGCAGTTCTTC.